The clone carrying this T cell receptor beta chain was seen more than once but under ten times. Its target is not known. The data stem from a study of T cell repertoires in cytomegalovirus infection. As for the study in general: Indicated by public TCR beta signatures were CMV infection and matching HLA type.

TCRdb independently ran MiXCR on the reads; one entry per CDR3 protein. The sample contains 250,000 to 400,000 distinct CDR3 sequences, more than 20% of which appear only once. Study-level findings and limits: CMV carriers having the relevant HLA were flagged by cumulative public TCR beta family frequency.

CDR1 SQVTM and CDR2 ANQGSEA come from the germline V gene. V lost 5 bases to trimming and J lost 4 bases, with 17 bases between them. The CDR3 is 15 residues long. The source of this sequence is a human donor in good health (CMV status not recorded). Some clones in this sample may be carry-over from other donors' samples. Specimen: cultured PBMCs, collected from culture after CMV antigen stimulation. The gene calls are TRBV29-1 and TRBJ2-2; the D is unclear. In nucleotides, the CDR3 is TGCAGCGTTTCTCTCTCCCACCCCGGCACCGGGGAGCTGTTTTTT. Translation gives CSVSLSHPGTGELFF.